Sequencing of this T cell receptor (beta chain) was carried out in a study of graft-versus-host responses after intestinal transplantation. About the study: All of the recipients had induction that used anti-thymocyte globulin, then tacrolimus and steroids for 2 to 3 years.

In germline, CDR1 is SGDLS, CDR2 YYNGEE. The CDR3 has 17 residues. V lost 4 bases and J lost 1, with 18 bases in between. About this clone itself: Antigen specificity is unknown.

Notes on the study in general: The recipient marrow held GvH clones, and some of them showed up first in ileum or blood.

Assay used: immunoSEQ multiplex PCR; TCRdb lists only in-frame clones, some missing. Of about 100,000 clones in the sample, about 90% are singletons; the top ten hold over 0.95%. This specimen was unstimulated CD4+ T cells sorted from spleen or lymph node cells, taken before transplant. This chain uses TRBV9 with TRBJ2-1; D possibly matches TRBD1 or TRBD2 (5 bases each). The clonotype comes from a human donor who was the organ donor for an intestinal transplant. The CDR3 here is CASSSHPGGGSYNEQFF. The CDR3 nucleotides are TGTGCCAGCAGCTCCCATCCCGGTGGGGGATCCTACAATGAGCAGTTCTTC.